This TCR beta chain was captured in a study of post-analysis software for immune sequencing data. Study background: The courses of disease that were included comprised relapsing-remitting, secondary progressive and progressive-relapsing multiple sclerosis.

Trimming shortened V by 0 bases and J by 4 bases, and 12 bases separated the two germline ends. From germline, CDR1 is MNHNS and CDR2 SASEGT. There are 15 residues in the CDR3. In its sample, this clonotype was seen a few times. Its specificity is not known. Presence of unique molecular identifiers characterized the TCR beta cDNA libraries. TCRdb re-derived calls from the PCR reads in MiXCR, one entry per CDR3 protein. The sample contains about 540,000 distinct CDR3 sequences, roughly 34% of which appear only once. The study, taken as a whole, reports: Relative to controls, patients with multiple sclerosis showed significantly lower normalized Chao1 diversity. Patients used several TRBV segments, including TRBV5-6, TRBV5-1 and TRBV20-1, more often than controls.

Sequences were obtained from blood. The rearrangement links TRBV6-1 to TRBJ1-2; TRBD1 might be the D (5 bases). This TCR derives from a girl aged 2-17 years with multiple sclerosis. The CDR3: CASSEAGRTLYGYTF. The CDR3 DNA follows: TGTGCCAGCAGTGAAGCGGGACGGACACTCTATGGCTACACCTTC.